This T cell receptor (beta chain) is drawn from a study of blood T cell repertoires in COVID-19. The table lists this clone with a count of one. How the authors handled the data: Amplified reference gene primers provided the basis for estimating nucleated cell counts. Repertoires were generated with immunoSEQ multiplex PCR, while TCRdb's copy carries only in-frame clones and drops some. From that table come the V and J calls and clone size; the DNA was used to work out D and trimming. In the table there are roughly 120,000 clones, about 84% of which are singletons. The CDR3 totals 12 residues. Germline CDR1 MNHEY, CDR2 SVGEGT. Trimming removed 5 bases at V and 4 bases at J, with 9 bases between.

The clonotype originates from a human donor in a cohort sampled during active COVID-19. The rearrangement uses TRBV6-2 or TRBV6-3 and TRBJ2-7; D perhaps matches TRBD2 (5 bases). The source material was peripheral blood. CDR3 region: CASSVPGYEQYF. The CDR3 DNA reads TGTGCCAGCAGTGTCCCGGGGTACGAGCAGTACTTC.